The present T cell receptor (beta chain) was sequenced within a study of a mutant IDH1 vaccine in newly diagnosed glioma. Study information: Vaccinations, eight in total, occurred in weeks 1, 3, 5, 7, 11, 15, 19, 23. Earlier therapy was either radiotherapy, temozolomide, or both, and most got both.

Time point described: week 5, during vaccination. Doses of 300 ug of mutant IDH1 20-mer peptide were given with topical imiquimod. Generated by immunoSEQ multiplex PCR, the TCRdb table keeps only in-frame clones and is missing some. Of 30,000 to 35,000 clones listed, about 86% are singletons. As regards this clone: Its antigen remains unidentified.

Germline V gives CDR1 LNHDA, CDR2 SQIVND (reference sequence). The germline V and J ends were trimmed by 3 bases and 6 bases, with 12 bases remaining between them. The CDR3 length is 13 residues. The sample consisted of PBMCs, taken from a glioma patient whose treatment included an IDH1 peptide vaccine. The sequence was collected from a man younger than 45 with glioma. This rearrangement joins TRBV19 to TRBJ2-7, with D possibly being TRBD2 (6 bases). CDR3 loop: CASSIYRGGEQYF. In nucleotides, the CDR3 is TGTGCCAGTAGTATTTACCGGGGAGGCGAGCAGTACTTC.